The 7 T cell receptor beta chains reported below all come from one sample, sequenced in a study of shared clonotypes between healthy human individuals. The repertoire was sequenced with immunoSEQ multiplex PCR; TCRdb's copy has only in-frame clones and lacks some. The sample contains 550,000 to 650,000 clones, roughly 96% of which appear only once. CD8 cells regarded as naive lacked CD45RO, were positively chosen for CCR7, and omitted terminally differentiated effector memory CD45RA+ cells. The source material was naive CD8+ T cells sorted from blood. The receptors here all came from a woman in her thirties in good health.

This clone was detected once. This chain links TRBV28 with TRBJ1-3; TRBD1 might be the D (5 bases). Trimming removed 6 bases at V and 0 bases at J, with 9 bases between. The CDR3 is 14 amino acids. Germline V gives CDR1 MDHEN, CDR2 SYDVKM. CDR3: CASRGVSSGNTIYF. CDR3 nucleotides: TGTGCCAGCAGGGGGGTGAGCTCTGGAAACACCATATATTTT.

V is TRBV21-1 and J is TRBJ2-7; the table names TRBD2, a call not compared with the DNA. TRBV21-1 constitutes a pseudogene. The CDR3 runs to 12 residues. This CDR3 reads CASSPGLVYPLF. As DNA, the CDR3 is TGTGCCAGCAGCCCGGGACTAGTGTACCCCCTCTTC.

Remarks on this clone: Within the sample, other DNA sequences also encode this same CDR3. The chain recombines TRBV9 with TRBJ2-3; D gene uncertain. The CDR3 extends over 15 amino acids. V lost 0 bases and J lost 3, with 11 bases in between. Germline CDR1 is SGDLS and CDR2 is YYNGEE. The CDR3 loop is CASSVEGSSTDTQYF. Written as DNA, the CDR3 is TGTGCCAGCAGCGTAGAGGGTAGTTCGACAGATACGCAGTATTTT.

The chain combines TRBV7-9 with TRBJ2-7; possibly TRBD2 for D (5 bases). Trimming cost V 5 bases and J 7 bases, with 21 bases left between them. The CDR3 runs 15 residues. The germline V gene encodes CDR1 SEHNR and CDR2 FQNEAQ (reference sequence). CDR3 in DNA: TGTGCCAGCAGCCCCCTAGCCCTTCCAGTAAGGGAGCAGTACTTC. This gives the protein CASSPLALPVREQYF.

This clone was picked up one time. The rearrangement joins TRBV4-2 to TRBJ1-5; TRBD1 matches 9 bases. J gave up 4 bases and V 1 base, and 8 bases lay outside the gene matches. The germline V gene has CDR1 LGHNA and CDR2 YNFKEQ. There are 17 residues in the CDR3. CDR3 DNA: TGTGCCAGCAGCCAAGGGAGTGGACAGGGGACGAATCAGCCCCAGCATTTT. It is translated as CASSQGSGQGTNQPQHF.

The chain couples TRBV27 to TRBJ2-3; tentatively, D is TRBD1 or TRBD2 (5 bases each). Germline-derived CDR1 and CDR2 are MNHEY and SMNVEV (reference sequence). CDR3 size: 18 residues. V was trimmed by 0 bases and J by 1 base, leaving 17 bases between them. CDR3 coding DNA: TGTGCCAGCAGTTTATCAATGGGGGAGTCCATGGGCACAGATACGCAGTATTTT. It specifies CASSLSMGESMGTDTQYF.

The chain employs TRBV5-8 and TRBJ2-5, with 9 bases that match TRBD2. This CDR3 has 13 residues. The germline CDR1 and CDR2 sequences are SGHTS and YDEGEE. V dropped 4 bases and J dropped 4; count of bases not matched to a gene: 2. CDR3: CASSQAGGETQYF. In DNA form, the CDR3 reads TGTGCCAGCAGCCAAGCGGGGGGAGAGACCCAGTACTTC.